These 30 T cell receptor beta chains originate from one sample sequenced in a study of blood T cell repertoires in COVID-19 (dated by TCRdb to the early 2020s). Libraries were prepared through the immunoSEQ multiplex PCR assay. Imported from immuneACCESS, the table was reduced by TCRdb to in-frame sequences with V and J called. These copies leave out some clones; in studies compared against another copy, an unresolved V gene accounts for under half, and the cause of the remainder is not known. The sample table holds over 200,000 clones, of which about 89% were seen once. The ten biggest clones cover approximately 9.4% of the sample. Sequences were obtained from peripheral blood. The receptors were sampled from a man aged 35 to 55 who had recovered from COVID-19.

This chain joins TRBV14 and TRBJ2-1, with D uncertain. This CDR3 has 13 residues. Germline loops: CDR1 SGHDN, CDR2 FVKESK. V was shortened by 1 base and J by 15 bases, with 16 bases between the two germline ends. CDR3 DNA sequence: TGTGCCAGCAGCCAAGTCGGCACAAGAGGCCCGTTCTTC. The encoded protein is CASSQVGTRGPFF.

V and J are TRBV9 and TRBJ2-2; TRBD1 might be the D (6 bases). Germline-derived CDR1 and CDR2 are SGDLS and YYNGEE. The length of the CDR3 is 16 residues. Between the trimmed V and J ends, which lost 0 bases and 0 bases, there was a span of 9 bases. CDR3 region: CASSVGQGTNTGELFF. DNA of the CDR3: TGTGCCAGCAGCGTAGGGCAGGGGACGAACACCGGGGAGCTGTTTTTT. The variable domain in full, completed from reference TRBV9 and TRBJ2-2, reads DSGVTQTPKHLITATGQRVTLRCSPRSGDLSVYWYQQSLDQGLQFLIQYYNGEERAKGNILERFSAQQFPDLHSELNLSSLELGDSALYFCASSVGQGTNTGELFFGEGSRLTVL.

This chain uses TRBV6-1 with TRBJ1-2; D gene ambiguous. V was shortened by 5 bases and J by 0 bases, with 13 bases between the two germline ends. The germline gives CDR1 MNHNS, CDR2 SASEGT. CDR3 size: 15 residues. CDR3 DNA sequence: TGTGCCAGCAGTCAATCGGAGCGATCTAACTATGGCTACACCTTC. The encoded protein is CASSQSERSNYGYTF.

The genes are TRBV28 and TRBJ2-3; TRBD1 agrees at 10 bases. The germline gives CDR1 MDHEN, CDR2 SYDVKM. The CDR3 sequence is 15 residues long. The V segment lost 3 bases and the J segment 3 bases; nucleotides outside the gene matches: 3. CDR3 residues: CASSFSDRGTDTQYF. DNA for the CDR3: TGTGCCAGCAGTTTCTCGGACAGGGGGACAGATACGCAGTATTTT.

V is TRBV13 and J is TRBJ2-2; D is perhaps TRBD2 (6 bases). Trimming pared 6 bases from V and 6 bases from J, leaving 14 bases between. Germline CDR1 reads PRHDT; CDR2 reads FYEKMQ (reference sequence). This CDR3 has 14 residues. The CDR3 DNA reads TGTGCCAGCAGTTGGATCGGAGGGTCCGGGGAGCTGTTTTTT. Translation: CASSWIGGSGELFF.

The chain is built from TRBV7-2 and TRBJ2-1, with 12 positions matching TRBD2. The germline gives CDR1 SGHTA, CDR2 FQGNSA. The V and J ends lost 4 bases and 10 bases, in that order; junction bases with no gene match: 8. The CDR3 length is 15 residues. CDR3 residues: CASSSPGLAGYEQFF. CDR3 in DNA: TGTGCCAGCAGCTCACCGGGACTAGCGGGTTACGAGCAGTTCTTC.

This clone was detected only once. The chain couples TRBV10-3 to TRBJ2-1, with a weak D call TRBD2 (5 bases). V dropped 8 bases and J dropped 9 bases, with 8 bases sitting between them. Germline V gene sequence: CDR1 ENHRY, CDR2 SYGVKD. The CDR3 sequence is 10 residues long. The CDR3 sequence is CAISEGEQFF. CDR3 DNA sequence: TGTGCCATCTCTGAGGGTGAGCAGTTCTTC.

The CDR3 protein is CATSRLGGRAASYNEQFF. The CDR3 DNA reads TGTGCCACCAGCAGACTGGGCGGGAGGGCCGCGTCTTACAATGAGCAGTTCTTC. V and J are TRBV15 and TRBJ2-1, with TRBD2 identical over 9 bases. The CDR3 is 18 residues long. Germline CDR1 LNHNV, CDR2 YYDKDF (reference sequence). The V gene end was trimmed by 2 bases and the J gene end by 4 bases; junction bases not matched to a gene: 12.

The genes are TRBV6-2 or TRBV6-3 and TRBJ2-7; TRBD2 aligns across 7 bases. Germline V gene data show CDR1 as MNHEY and CDR2 as SVGEGT. There are 17 residues in the CDR3. Germline trimming cut 2 bases from V and 6 bases from J; bases unmatched to any gene: 16. The CDR3 region has the DNA TGTGCCAGCAGTTACCCTCCTGGGGGAGCGGGATTAGGCGAGCAGTACTTC. Its protein is CASSYPPGGAGLGEQYF.

This chain connects TRBV6-2 or TRBV6-3 to TRBJ2-7; 11 bases are shared with TRBD2. With 2 bases clipped from V and 4 bases from J, the junction kept 19 bases outside the gene matches. Germline CDR1 and CDR2: MNHEY and SVGEGT. The CDR3 is 20 amino acids. The DNA of the CDR3 is TGTGCCAGCAGTTACGTTTGGGCTAGCGGGAGGAAAGCTCAATTATACGAGCAGTACTTC. Protein product: CASSYVWASGRKAQLYEQYF.

The chain has TRBV2 and TRBJ2-3; 9 nucleotides agree with TRBD2. This CDR3 region has 16 residues. The junction had 8 bases not matched to a gene; V was cut back by 7 bases and J by 0 bases. CDR1 SNHLY and CDR2 FYNNEI come from the germline V gene. CDR3 nucleotides: TGTGCCAGCAACCTTAGCGGGGGCCGTAGCACAGATACGCAGTATTTT. Amino acid sequence: CASNLSGGRSTDTQYF.

The J gene is TRBJ2-7, the V gene TRBV2; D is uncertain. CDR1 and CDR2 (germline): SNHLY, FYNNEI. The CDR3 consists of 11 residues. The ends were cut back, 4 bases at V and 3 bases at J, with 4 bases in the middle. The CDR3 nucleotides are TGTGCCAGCAGTGTTAACTACGAGCAGTACTTC. This codes for CASSVNYEQYF.

This rearrangement joins TRBV30 to TRBJ1-2; 8 nucleotides match TRBD1. The CDR3 runs 14 residues. Per the germline V gene, CDR1 is GTSNPN and CDR2 is SVGIG (reference sequence). J gave up 4 bases and V 3 bases, and 7 bases lay outside the gene matches. Written as DNA, the CDR3 is TGTGCCTGGAGGCCAGGGGGCTACCTCTATGGCTACACCTTC. It is translated as CAWRPGGYLYGYTF.

V gene TRBV14 combines with J gene TRBJ2-2, with D perhaps TRBD2 (7 bases). The V end was cut by 4 bases, the J end by 7 bases, with 19 bases between. The CDR3 totals 16 residues. Germline V gene sequence: CDR1 SGHDN, CDR2 FVKESK. CDR3: CASSPSYGGHHGELFF. The CDR3 nucleotides are TGTGCCAGCAGCCCAAGCTACGGGGGGCATCACGGGGAGCTGTTTTTT.

This chain uses TRBV2 with TRBJ1-2; D remains ambiguous. Germline values: CDR1 SNHLY, CDR2 FYNNEI. CDR3 length: 14 amino acids. The germline V and J ends were trimmed by 0 bases and 4 bases, with 9 bases remaining between them. CDR3 DNA: TGTGCCAGCAGTGAAGCATATCAGGCCTATGGCTACACCTTC. It yields the protein CASSEAYQAYGYTF. The full variable domain, rest sourced from reference TRBV2 and TRBJ1-2, is EPEVTQTPSHQVTQMGQEVILRCVPISNHLYFYWYRQILGQKVEFLVSFYNNEISEKSEIFDDQFSVERPDGSNFTLKIRSTKLEDSAMYFCASSEAYQAYGYTFGSGTRLTVV.

This clone was recorded only once. The chain combines TRBV7-9 with TRBJ1-1; D not resolved. This CDR3 has 14 residues. Germline V CDR1 and CDR2: SEHNR, FQNEAQ (reference sequence). Trimming left V 4 bases short and J 6 bases short, with 15 bases between. DNA for the CDR3: TGTGCCAGCAGCTCTAATACGCGGAGCCCTGAAGCTTTCTTT. This gives the protein CASSSNTRSPEAFF.

The J gene is TRBJ1-2, the V gene TRBV29-1; TRBD1 aligns across 9 bases. The CDR3 consists of 13 residues. V dropped 1 base and J dropped 5; count of bases not matched to a gene: 2. The germline CDR1 and CDR2 sequences are SQVTM and ANQGSEA. The CDR3 spells CSVEGTGVYGYTF. In DNA, the CDR3 is TGCAGCGTTGAAGGGACAGGGGTTTATGGCTACACCTTC.

This chain uses TRBV5-5 with TRBJ2-2; D is unresolved. V dropped 0 bases and J dropped 8 bases, with 5 bases sitting between them. Germline CDR1 reads SGHKS; CDR2 reads YYEKEE (reference sequence). This CDR3 comprises 12 residues. The CDR3: CASSLELGELFF. The CDR3 coding sequence is TGTGCCAGCAGCTTGGAACTAGGGGAGCTGTTTTTT. Filled out from reference TRBV5-5 and TRBJ2-2, the complete variable domain reads DAGVTQSPTHLIKTRGQQVTLRCSPISGHKSVSWYQQVLGQGPQFIFQYYEKEERGRGNFPDRFSARQFPNYSSELNVNALLLGDSALYLCASSLELGELFFGEGSRLTVL.

The rearrangement joins TRBV7-7 to TRBJ2-1, with TRBD2 matching 8 bases. The V gene end was trimmed by 5 bases and the J gene end by 10 bases; junction bases not matched to a gene: 10. This CDR3 region has 14 residues. From germline, CDR1 is SSHAT and CDR2 FNYEAQ (reference sequence). The CDR3 DNA follows: TGTGCCAGCAGCCCCAGGCGGGGGGTTGAAGAGCAGTTCTTC. Its protein product is CASSPRRGVEEQFF.

The V gene is TRBV5-1, the J gene TRBJ1-2; 8 nucleotides match TRBD1. V gave up 3 bases and J gave up 8 bases; unmatched junction bases: 15. This CDR3 has 16 amino acids. Looked up from germline, CDR1 is SGHRS and CDR2 is YFSETQ. CDR3 in amino acids: CASSYGSGQGAWGYTF. DNA for the CDR3: TGCGCCAGCAGCTACGGATCAGGACAGGGTGCTTGGGGCTACACCTTC.

This clone was recorded once. V and J are TRBV3-1 (or the pseudogene TRBV3-2) and TRBJ1-4, with 8 bases aligning to TRBD1. CDR3 size: 15 residues. Looked up from germline, CDR1 is LGHDT and CDR2 is YNNKEL (reference sequence). J gave up 7 bases and V 5 bases, and 9 bases lay outside the gene matches. This CDR3 reads CASSTRQGSSEKLFF. CDR3 nucleotide sequence: TGTGCCAGCAGCACACGACAGGGGAGCTCTGAAAAACTGTTTTTT.

The chain couples TRBV15 to TRBJ2-7, with a possible D match to TRBD1 (6 bases). V was clipped by 0 bases and J by 4 bases, with 19 bases between them. There are 17 residues in the CDR3. Germline CDR1 and CDR2: LNHNV and YYDKDF (reference sequence). Here the CDR3 reads CATSRDQGTGWGYEQYF. In DNA, the CDR3 is TGTGCCACCAGCAGAGATCAGGGCACAGGGTGGGGATACGAGCAGTACTTC.

This rearrangement joins TRBV4-3 to TRBJ1-2, with 9 bases identical to TRBD1. Trimming removed 3 bases from V and 5 bases from J; junction bases left unmatched: 10. The CDR3 totals 16 residues. Germline values: CDR1 LGHNA, CDR2 YSLEER. The CDR3 here is CASSHDPDRGRYGYTF. The CDR3 DNA reads as TGCGCCAGCAGCCACGACCCGGACAGGGGACGGTATGGCTACACCTTC.

The chain employs TRBV10-3 and TRBJ1-2, with D uncertain. The CDR3 consists of 12 residues. Germline loops: CDR1 ENHRY, CDR2 SYGVKD. The germline V and J ends were trimmed by 8 bases and 1 base, with 8 bases remaining between them. Here the CDR3 DNA reads TGTGCCATCGCCACAGATAACTATGGCTACACCTTC. As protein: CAIATDNYGYTF.

The V and J genes are TRBV9 and TRBJ2-3; a possible D gene is TRBD2 (5 bases). V shed 0 bases and J shed 0 bases, with 11 bases lying between them. CDR1 and CDR2 (germline): SGDLS, YYNGEE. This CDR3 contains 16 residues. CDR3 in amino acids: CASSVEGWTSTDTQYF. As DNA, the CDR3 is TGTGCCAGCAGCGTAGAGGGTTGGACTAGCACAGATACGCAGTATTTT.

The V call is TRBV29-1, the J call TRBJ1-5; 9 nucleotides match TRBD1. Germline V gene sequence: CDR1 SQVTM, CDR2 ANQGSEA. CDR3 length: 13 residues. Trimming took 5 bases from V and 6 from J; bases not matched to a gene: 5. The CDR3 coding sequence is TGCAGCGTTCAACAGGGGGCCGGTCAGCCCCAGCATTTT. It translates to CSVQQGAGQPQHF.

The chain uses TRBV12-3 or TRBV12-4 and TRBJ2-1; D is unresolved. Trimming pared 10 bases from V and 4 bases from J, leaving 8 bases between. This CDR3 is 11 amino acids long. DNA of the CDR3: TGTGCCACCAGCCCATACAATGAGCAGTTCTTC. Its translation: CATSPYNEQFF.

The V call is TRBV7-2, the J call TRBJ1-5; D uncertain. Trimming left V 1 base short and J 6 bases short, with 7 bases between. From germline, CDR1 is SGHTA and CDR2 FQGNSA. CDR3 length equals 13 residues. CDR3 in amino acids: CASSLEAFQPQHF. The CDR3 nucleotides read TGTGCCAGCAGCTTAGAAGCCTTTCAGCCCCAGCATTTT.

The rearrangement links TRBV10-3 to TRBJ2-7; 14 bases agree with TRBD2. Germline V CDR1 and CDR2: ENHRY, SYGVKD. The CDR3 loop spans 17 amino acids. The V segment lost 3 bases and the J segment 2 bases; nucleotides outside the gene matches: 6. This CDR3 is CAISDPGLAGATYEQYF. The CDR3 nucleotides read TGTGCCATCAGTGATCCGGGACTAGCGGGAGCCACCTACGAGCAGTACTTC.

Only one count was recorded for this clone. The chain links TRBV7-6 to TRBJ2-3, with TRBD2 matching 8 bases. Germline CDR1 and CDR2: SGHVS and FNYEAQ. CDR3 length: 15 residues. V was clipped by 5 bases and J by 8 bases; unmatched bases: 12. CDR3 protein: CASSRTSTSFGTQYF. CDR3 bases: TGTGCCAGCAGCCGGACTAGCACTTCATTTGGTACGCAGTATTTT.